The 13 T cell receptor beta chains below come from one sample, sequenced in a study of CD8+ T cells in alopecia areata. Sequencing templates came from extracted RNA that was reverse transcribed into cDNA. The data were produced by immunoSEQ multiplex PCR, yet TCRdb's version contains in-frame clones alone and is incomplete. The sample holds 80,000 or so clones; around two thirds are singletons and the top ten take around a quarter. Treatment indicated: oral pan-JAK inhibitor, 5-10 mg twice daily. Sample: CD8+ T cells sorted from blood, taken at week 24, from a patient treated with tofacitinib. These receptors were collected from a human donor with alopecia areata.

This sequence joins TRBV27 and TRBJ2-7; D gene unclear. The germline V gene has CDR1 MNHEY and CDR2 SMNVEV (reference sequence). CDR3 length equals 13 residues. The V gene lost 2 bases and the J gene lost 0 bases, with 5 bases spanning the gap. The CDR3 nucleotides are TGTGCCAGCAGTTTACTTAGCTCCTACGAGCAGTACTTC. Protein sequence: CASSLLSSYEQYF.

CDR3 residues: CASSYSAGGSYEQYF. Here the CDR3 DNA reads TGTGCCAGCAGTTATTCGGCAGGGGGCTCCTACGAGCAGTACTTC. This rearrangement joins TRBV27 to TRBJ2-7, with 7 positions matching TRBD1. This CDR3 comprises 15 residues. V dropped 4 bases and J dropped 0; count of bases not matched to a gene: 6. CDR1 MNHEY and CDR2 SMNVEV come from the germline V gene (reference sequence).

The V gene is TRBV9, the J gene TRBJ2-3; the D gene is possibly TRBD2 (6 bases). CDR1 is SGDLS, CDR2 YYNGEE, per germline. The CDR3 totals 16 residues. V was clipped by 0 bases and J by 4 bases, with 15 bases between them. The CDR3 region has the DNA TGTGCCAGCAGCGTAGTGGGGGGAGCTTACCCAGATACGCAGTATTTT. Protein product: CASSVVGGAYPDTQYF.

Only a few counts were recorded for this clone. This chain joins TRBV4-3 and TRBJ2-7; TRBD1 matches at 11 bases. The germline gives CDR1 LGHNA, CDR2 YSLEER. This CDR3 comprises 16 residues. The V gene end was trimmed by 0 bases and the J gene end by 2 bases; junction bases not matched to a gene: 3. The CDR3 nucleotides are TGCGCCAGCAGCCAAGATACGGGACAGGGGGCCTACGAGCAGTACTTC. It codes for CASSQDTGQGAYEQYF.

The rearrangement uses TRBV30 and TRBJ2-1; D gene ambiguous. From germline, CDR1 is GTSNPN and CDR2 SVGIG (reference sequence). V gave up 1 base and J gave up 4 bases, with 8 bases separating them. CDR3 length: 13 residues. This CDR3 reads CAWSDTAYNEQFF. The CDR3 DNA follows: TGTGCCTGGAGTGACACAGCTTACAATGAGCAGTTCTTC. The variable domain in full, with the rest retrieved from reference TRBV30 and TRBJ2-1, is SQTIHQWPATLVQPVGSPLSLECTVEGTSNPNLYWYRQAAGRGLQLLFYSVGIGQISSEVPQNLSASRPQDRQFILSSKKLLLSDSGFYLCAWSDTAYNEQFFGPGTRLTVL.

The genes are TRBV6-1 and TRBJ2-6; a weak D match, TRBD1 (5 bases). Trimming stripped 2 bases from V and 0 bases from J, with 14 bases between. The CDR3 runs to 18 residues. Germline CDR1 and CDR2: MNHNS and SASEGT. In DNA form, the CDR3 reads TGTGCCAGCAGTGAATATCAGGGCACCCTCTCTGGGGCCAACGTCCTGACTTTC. Translation gives CASSEYQGTLSGANVLTF.

The sample holds a few counts of this clone. As DNA, the CDR3 is TGTGCCATCAGTGAAGGCGCAGATACGCAGTATTTT. Translated, it gives CAISEGADTQYF. The chain combines TRBV10-3 with TRBJ2-3; the D is unclear. Trimming cost V 3 bases and J 4 bases, with 5 bases left between them. The CDR3 sequence is 12 residues long. Per germline, CDR1 ENHRY and CDR2 SYGVKD.

V and J are TRBV13 and TRBJ2-1, with no clear D. The CDR3 contains 13 residues. The germline gives CDR1 PRHDT, CDR2 FYEKMQ (reference sequence). The V and J ends lost 7 bases and 6 bases respectively, with 13 bases between them. In DNA, the CDR3 is TGTGCCAGCACGATAAGGCTGGGCAATGAGCAGTTCTTC. It encodes CASTIRLGNEQFF.

This chain links TRBV7-9 with TRBJ2-2, with D unresolved. V was trimmed by 2 bases and J by 2 bases, leaving 6 bases between them. This CDR3 is built from 14 residues. The germline CDR1 and CDR2 sequences are SEHNR and FQNEAQ (reference sequence). The CDR3 DNA follows: TGTGCCAGCAGCTTATCCAGTAACACCGGGGAGCTGTTTTTT. Protein product: CASSLSSNTGELFF.

V and J are TRBV7-9 and TRBJ2-5; TRBD1 aligns across 11 bases. The CDR3 runs 15 residues. Unmatched junction bases numbered 3, after V lost 1 base and J lost 5 bases. Germline V lookup: CDR1 SEHNR, CDR2 FQNEAQ (reference sequence). The CDR3 sequence is CASSLGTGGVETQYF. The CDR3 DNA follows: TGTGCCAGCAGCTTAGGGACAGGGGGCGTCGAGACCCAGTACTTC.

The V call is TRBV7-2, the J call TRBJ2-7; D may be TRBD1 (5 bases). There are 13 residues in the CDR3. Trimming cost V 5 bases and J 2 bases, with 10 bases left between them. Germline V gives CDR1 SGHTA, CDR2 FQGNSA. This chain's CDR3 is CASSPDSTYEQYF. The CDR3 bases are TGTGCCAGCAGCCCCGACAGCACCTACGAGCAGTACTTC.

The chain recombines TRBV7-9 with TRBJ2-1; D is ambiguous. V was clipped by 5 bases and J by 7 bases, with 9 bases between them. Germline CDR1 SEHNR, CDR2 FQNEAQ (reference sequence). The CDR3 is made up of 12 amino acids. CDR3 nucleotides: TGTGCCAGCAGCCCTGACCGTAATGAGCAGTTCTTC. Translated: CASSPDRNEQFF.

This clone has only a few counts. The gene calls are TRBV10-3 and TRBJ2-5, with 9 bases aligning to TRBD1. CDR3 length: 13 residues. J was trimmed by 9 bases and V by 3 bases; bases with no gene match: 5. Germline lookup yields CDR1 ENHRY and CDR2 SYGVKD. CDR3 in amino acids: CAISDGTGIPQYF. The CDR3 bases are TGTGCCATCAGTGATGGGACAGGGATCCCCCAGTACTTC.